A selection of T cell receptor beta chains follows, all from one sample in a study of blood T cell repertoires in COVID-19. Produced via immunoSEQ multiplex PCR; TCRdb's table is partial and in-frame only. The table includes more than 250,000 clones, approximately 84% detected once. The sample consisted of PBMCs or T cells enriched from blood (not recorded which). The receptor set was obtained from a young woman who had recovered from COVID-19. Each CDR3 is given with its conserved first and last residue. The order of the fields is CDR3 length, D gene, V gene, J gene, clone size, CDR3 protein, CDR3 DNA. D genes are given only for firm matches. Expanded clones get a size class; other rows say once, few or many, or leave the size out.

>16|NA|TRBV6-5|TRBJ1-6|NA
CASSYSPKSVDSPLHF
TGTGCCAGCAGTTACTCGCCGAAGAGTGTAGATTCACCCCTCCACTTT
>14|NA|TRBV3-1/TRBV3-2|TRBJ1-2|NA
CASSSGAGHYGYTF
TGTGCCAGCAGCTCAGGCGCAGGGCACTATGGCTACACCTTC
>16|TRBD1|TRBV2|TRBJ1-5|NA
CASSRGDRAGNQPQHF
TGTGCCAGCAGCAGAGGGGACAGGGCGGGCAATCAGCCCCAGCATTTT
>15|NA|TRBV18|TRBJ1-1|once
CASSPIRGVDTEAFF
TGTGCCAGCTCACCGATACGGGGGGTGGACACTGAAGCTTTCTTT
>16|TRBD2|TRBV7-9|TRBJ2-2|once
CASSPGTSGRTGELFF
TGTGCCAGCAGCCCCGGGACTAGCGGCCGAACCGGGGAGCTGTTTTTT
>16|TRBD1|TRBV6-6|TRBJ1-5|NA
CASSSWGTGSNQPQHF
TGTGCCAGCAGCTCCTGGGGGACAGGGAGTAATCAGCCCCAGCATTTT
>13|NA|TRBV12-3/TRBV12-4|TRBJ2-1|NA
CASSIQGDTEQFF
TGTGCCAGCAGCATACAGGGTGATACTGAGCAGTTCTTC
>18|TRBD1|TRBV7-8|TRBJ1-1|NA
CASSFRFRGPAATTEAFF
TGTGCCAGCAGCTTTAGATTCAGGGGGCCTGCCGCGACCACTGAAGCTTTCTTT
>19|NA|TRBV28|TRBJ1-5|NA
CASTLPPGRAAYSNQPQHF
TGTGCCAGCACCTTGCCCCCTGGCAGGGCCGCCTATAGCAATCAGCCCCAGCATTTT
>12|NA|TRBV30|TRBJ2-7|NA
CAGEVGLGEQYF
TGTGCCGGGGAGGTCGGGTTAGGCGAGCAGTACTTC
>14|TRBD1|TRBV7-9|TRBJ1-2|NA
CASSLEWTGQIYTF
TGTGCCAGCAGCTTAGAATGGACAGGGCAGATCTACACCTTC
>14|NA|TRBV11-1|TRBJ2-7|once
CASSLRDILYEQYF
TGTGCCAGCAGCTTACGGGACATACTCTACGAGCAGTACTTC
>13|NA|TRBV12-3/TRBV12-4|TRBJ2-3|NA
CASSLGSGDTQYF
TGTGCCAGCAGTTTGGGGAGCGGGGATACGCAGTATTTT
>15|NA|TRBV27|TRBJ1-1|NA
CASSLRVGVNTEAFF
TGTGCCAGCAGTTTGAGGGTTGGGGTGAACACTGAAGCTTTCTTT
>15|TRBD2|TRBV9|TRBJ2-1|NA
CASSAGLELYNEQFF
TGTGCCAGCAGCGCCGGACTAGAATTGTACAATGAGCAGTTCTTC
>13|NA|TRBV28|TRBJ1-5|NA
CATRLSGTQPQHF
TGTGCCACCCGACTAAGCGGGACTCAGCCCCAGCATTTT
>16|NA|TRBV7-3|TRBJ2-2|few
CASSPSGNWNTGELFF
TGTGCCAGCAGCCCCTCAGGGAATTGGAACACCGGGGAGCTGTTTTTT
>15|NA|TRBV3-1/TRBV3-2|TRBJ1-5|NA
CASSQGWDNNQPQHF
TGTGCCAGCAGCCAAGGTTGGGACAACAATCAGCCCCAGCATTTT
>13|NA|TRBV27|TRBJ2-7|NA
CASRLLGTNEQYF
TGTGCCAGCAGGTTACTTGGGACAAACGAGCAGTACTTC
>14|NA|TRBV3-1/TRBV3-2|TRBJ2-6|NA
CASSPKGESNVLTF
TGTGCCAGCAGCCCGAAAGGGGAATCCAACGTCCTGACTTTC
>14|NA|TRBV29-1|TRBJ1-1|once
CSVEGTSFDTEAFF
TGCAGCGTTGAAGGAACTTCATTCGACACTGAAGCTTTCTTT
>15|TRBD1|TRBV6-6|TRBJ1-1|NA
CASREDRGGNTEAFF
TGTGCCAGCAGAGAGGACAGGGGTGGGAACACTGAAGCTTTCTTT
>16|NA|TRBV4-2|TRBJ2-5|NA
CASSHGTRGAGETQYF
TGTGCCAGCAGCCATGGTACCCGGGGGGCCGGAGAGACCCAGTACTTC
>14|NA|TRBV6-5|TRBJ2-7|NA
CASSYFQGSYEQYF
TGTGCCAGCAGTTACTTCCAGGGCTCCTACGAGCAGTACTTC
>14|TRBD1|TRBV11-2|TRBJ2-7|few
CASSLDRTGNEQYF
TGTGCCAGCAGCTTAGACCGGACAGGGAACGAGCAGTACTTC
>14|NA|TRBV5-1|TRBJ1-2|NA
CASSLGSQGHGYTF
TGCGCCAGCAGCTTGGGATCTCAGGGGCATGGCTACACCTTC
>14|TRBD1|TRBV27|TRBJ2-1|NA
CASSDWTGRGEQFF
TGTGCCAGCAGTGACTGGACAGGGCGGGGTGAGCAGTTCTTC
>20|TRBD1|TRBV5-5|TRBJ1-5|NA
CASSLVGLLPGQGSNQPQHF
TGTGCCAGCAGCTTAGTGGGGCTTTTACCGGGACAGGGAAGCAATCAGCCCCAGCATTTT
>14|NA|TRBV18|TRBJ1-4|NA
CASSPFATNEKLFF
TGTGCCAGCTCCCCGTTTGCAACTAATGAAAAACTGTTTTTT
>13|NA|TRBV7-9|TRBJ1-1|NA
CASSPIDGGAGFF
TGTGCCAGCAGCCCCATTGACGGGGGAGCAGGCTTTTTT
>15|NA|TRBV28|TRBJ1-2|NA
CASRPWTASNYGYTF
TGTGCCAGCAGACCTTGGACAGCCAGTAACTATGGCTACACCTTC
>13|TRBD2|TRBV25-1|TRBJ2-1|NA
CASSEWDGTKQFF
TGTGCCAGCAGTGAATGGGACGGGACTAAGCAGTTCTTC
>15|NA|TRBV12-2|TRBJ1-1|NA
CASRTGAYANTEAFF
TGTGCAAGTCGCACAGGGGCTTATGCGAACACTGAAGCTTTCTTT
>13|NA|TRBV5-4|TRBJ2-7|NA
CASKKAQDYEQYF
TGTGCCAGCAAAAAGGCACAGGACTACGAGCAGTACTTC
>15|NA|TRBV5-5|TRBJ1-2|NA
CASSLVLAPNYGYTF
TGTGCCAGCAGCTTGGTCCTAGCCCCTAACTATGGCTACACCTTC
>13|NA|TRBV7-3|TRBJ2-5|NA
CASSLSRQETQYF
TGTGCCAGCAGCTTAAGCAGACAAGAGACCCAGTACTTC
>15|TRBD1|TRBV5-1|TRBJ2-7|NA
CASSLGQGRSYEQYF
TGCGCCAGCAGCCTCGGACAGGGCCGATCCTACGAGCAGTACTTC
>15|NA|TRBV7-8|TRBJ2-1|NA
CASRPTSPSYNEQFF
TGTGCCAGCCGTCCAACTAGCCCTTCCTACAATGAGCAGTTCTTC
>14|TRBD1|TRBV27|TRBJ2-7|NA
CASSLRTGHYEQYF
TGTGCCAGCAGTTTGCGGACAGGACACTACGAGCAGTACTTC
>15|TRBD2|TRBV3-1/TRBV3-2|TRBJ2-5|NA
CASSFSSGYQETQYF
TGTGCCAGCAGCTTCTCTAGCGGGTACCAAGAGACCCAGTACTTC
>16|NA|TRBV4-1|TRBJ2-6|NA
CASSQDRGSGANVLTF
TGCGCCAGCAGCCAAGATAGGGGATCTGGGGCCAACGTCCTGACTTTC
>15|NA|TRBV7-3|TRBJ1-6|NA
CASSEATDFNSPLHF
TGTGCCAGCAGCGAGGCGACAGATTTCAATTCACCCCTCCACTTT